The sequence of this T cell receptor (beta chain) was determined in a study of shared T cell receptors in the human thymus. Profiling relied on immunoSEQ multiplex PCR, and the TCRdb table lists in-frame clones only, not all of them. Of about 660,000 clones in the sample, more than 70% were seen once. There are 14 residues in the CDR3. Germline-derived CDR1 and CDR2 are LGHNA and YSLEER. V was clipped by 0 bases and J by 6 bases, with 10 bases between them. The same data also went into a second study, on human thymus T cells. From that second work: The sample donors, healthy Finnish infants, were having corrective surgery for congenital heart defects. Corrective cardiac surgery supplied the resected thymus tissue.

This TCR was recovered from a boy in the first two years of life with a congenital heart defect. Sample: thymocytes. This chain connects TRBV4-3 to TRBJ2-3; D unresolved. CDR3 sequence: CASSQDRNLDTQYF. The DNA of the CDR3 is TGCGCCAGCAGCCAAGATAGAAACTTGGATACGCAGTATTTT.